This TCR beta chain was obtained from a study of T cell repertoires in cytomegalovirus infection. Each CDR3 protein gets one entry after TCRdb re-called the reads with MiXCR. In the table there are about half a million distinct CDR3 sequences, roughly a third of which are singletons. This clonotype was seen more than once but under ten times. The antigen is undetermined. Sequenced here: cultured PBMCs, sampled from culture after CMV antigen stimulation. This sequence originates from a human donor in good health (CMV status not recorded). Some clones in this sample may be carry-over from other donors' samples.

The CDR3: CASSSGEQYF. Written as DNA, the CDR3 is TGTGCCAGCAGTTCGGGGGAGCAGTACTTC. This chain links TRBV2 with TRBJ2-7; D is possibly TRBD2 (5 bases). The V end lost 5 bases, the J end lost 7 bases, and 6 bases lay between the germline ends. The germline V gene has CDR1 SNHLY and CDR2 FYNNEI. The CDR3 contains 10 residues. Looking up the rest from reference TRBV2 and TRBJ2-7 gives the full variable domain: EPEVTQTPSHQVTQMGQEVILRCVPISNHLYFYWYRQILGQKVEFLVSFYNNEISEKSEIFDDQFSVERPDGSNFTLKIRSTKLEDSAMYFCASSSGEQYFGPGTRLTVT.